The 17 T cell receptor beta chains below were found in one sample sequenced in a study of blood T cells in healthy people across ages. A second PCR, run for about 6 to 11 cycles, used a sample-barcoded 5' primer plus a J-beta primer mix. TCRdb re-called the 5' RACE reads through MiXCR, storing one row per CDR3 protein. This sample yields over 500,000 distinct CDR3 sequences, of which about 27% are seen a single time; over 3.5% belongs to the top ten. A further study also used this sample, focusing on T cells of mothers and their children.

Input material: blood. The receptors shown here come from a boy aged 2-9 years in good health.

In this sample, this clonotype turned up a few times. The rearrangement links TRBV24-1 to TRBJ2-2; no clear D. The CDR3 totals 14 residues. With 3 bases removed from V and 2 bases from J, the gap between germline ends came to 6 bases. Per the germline V gene, CDR1 is KGHDR and CDR2 is SFDVKD. The CDR3 DNA follows: TGTGCCACCAGTGATAATGCAAACACCGGGGAGCTGTTTTTT. Encoded protein: CATSDNANTGELFF.

This clonotype was seen repeatedly, ten times or more. The gene calls are TRBV2 and TRBJ2-5, with 7 positions matching TRBD1. TRBJ2-1 matches the DNA end more closely, so the J call is doubtful. The CDR3 loop spans 12 amino acids. Looked up from germline, CDR1 is SNHLY and CDR2 is FYNNEI. The CDR3 DNA follows: TGTGCCAGCAGGGGACAGTACAATGAGCAGTTCTTC. Its translation is CASRGQYNEQFF.

This clonotype was seen a few times. The rearrangement uses TRBV11-2 and TRBJ2-2; D unresolved. Trimming removed 3 bases from V and 1 base from J, with 6 bases in between. The germline CDR1 and CDR2 sequences are SGHAT and FQNNGV. This CDR3 spans 14 amino acids. This CDR3 is CASSFGVNTGELFF. CDR3 DNA sequence: TGTGCCAGCAGCTTCGGAGTGAACACCGGGGAGCTGTTTTTT.

The chain has TRBV7-9 and TRBJ2-5; the D gene could be TRBD1 or TRBD2 (5 bases each). Trimming took off 6 bases at V and 5 bases at J, with 13 bases between the two ends. CDR1 SEHNR and CDR2 FQNEAQ come from the germline V gene (reference sequence). This CDR3 comprises 13 residues. The CDR3 protein is CASRGVWGETQYF. CDR3 DNA sequence: TGTGCCAGCAGAGGGGTCTGGGGGGAGACCCAGTACTTC.

V usage is TRBV2 and J usage is TRBJ2-5; possibly TRBD1 for D (5 bases). This CDR3 region has 13 residues. V was shortened by 1 base and J by 3 bases, with 6 bases between the two germline ends. The germline gives CDR1 SNHLY, CDR2 FYNNEI. The CDR3 here is CASSEGREETQYF. The DNA for the CDR3 is TGTGCCAGCAGTGAAGGCAGGGAAGAGACCCAGTACTTC.

Concerning this clonotype: A read error may produce the germline difference seen at one junction end. The chain links TRBV7-8 to TRBJ2-1, with TRBD1 matching 7 bases. This CDR3 region has 16 residues. Germline V gives CDR1 SGHVS, CDR2 FQNEAQ. For the CDR3, the DNA is TGTGCCAGCAGCACCCAGACAGGGAGCTCCTACAATGAGCAGCTCTTC. It translates to CASSTQTGSSYNEQLF.

The genes are TRBV11-2 and TRBJ1-1; D possibly corresponds to TRBD1 (5 bases). The germline V gene has CDR1 SGHAT and CDR2 FQNNGV. The length of the CDR3 is 13 residues. The V and J ends lost 8 bases and 4 bases respectively, with 14 bases between them. The CDR3 is CASVFGGGTEAFF. CDR3 DNA: TGTGCCAGCGTCTTCGGTGGGGGCACTGAAGCTTTCTTT.

This clonotype was observed a handful of times. The chain links TRBV7-6 to TRBJ2-3, with TRBD2 matching over 8 bases. There are 15 residues in the CDR3. Trimming cost V 3 bases and J 7 bases; bases outside gene matches: 9. Germline values: CDR1 SGHVS, CDR2 FNYEAQ. CDR3 residues: CASSLEGLVQNTQYF. The CDR3 DNA is TGTGCCAGCAGCTTGGAGGGACTAGTCCAAAATACGCAGTATTTT.

The genes are TRBV29-1 and TRBJ1-4; D is undetermined. This CDR3 has 14 amino acids. Germline loops: CDR1 SQVTM, CDR2 ANQGSEA. V shed 7 bases and J shed 3 bases, with 15 bases lying between them. As DNA, the CDR3 is TGCAGCGCCCTGCGAGGAGCTCCTAATGAAAAACTGTTTTTT. Translated, it gives CSALRGAPNEKLFF.

The chain carries TRBV7-9 and TRBJ2-7; TRBD1 matches at 7 bases. Trimming removed 4 bases from V and 0 bases from J; junction bases left unmatched: 9. From germline, CDR1 is SEHNR and CDR2 FQNEAQ (reference sequence). The CDR3 is 16 residues long. CDR3 bases: TGTGCCAGCAGCTGGTACAGGGGCCAGAGCTCCTACGAGCAGTACTTC. Its translation: CASSWYRGQSSYEQYF.

This clonotype was seen a handful of times. The chain combines TRBV7-9 with TRBJ2-4, with D perhaps matching TRBD1 (5 bases). This CDR3 comprises 15 residues. Between the trimmed V and J ends, which lost 1 base and 7 bases, there was a span of 14 bases. CDR1 and CDR2 from the germline V gene are SEHNR and FQNEAQ (reference sequence). The CDR3 region is CASSLGRQGVNIQYF. CDR3 DNA: TGTGCCAGCAGCTTAGGAAGGCAGGGTGTGAACATTCAGTACTTC.

The rearrangement links TRBV18 to TRBJ2-5; D might be TRBD1 or TRBD2, each matching 5 bases. The CDR3 sequence is 15 residues long. V was clipped by 6 bases and J by 4 bases, with 18 bases between them. Looked up from germline, CDR1 is KGHSH and CDR2 is LQKENI. The CDR3 is CASSLNGAVGETQYF. DNA of the CDR3: TGTGCCAGCTCCCTGAACGGGGCTGTGGGAGAGACCCAGTACTTC.

This clonotype was counted between two and nine times. The rearrangement joins TRBV2 to TRBJ1-5; 10 nucleotides agree with TRBD1. CDR1 and CDR2 from the germline V gene are SNHLY and FYNNEI. The CDR3 spans 15 residues. The V and J ends lost 6 bases and 6 bases, in that order; junction bases with no gene match: 8. The CDR3 DNA is TGTGCCAGCAGGACTACGGGACAGGGGACTCAGCCCCAGCATTTT. Protein: CASRTTGQGTQPQHF.

V usage is TRBV11-2 and J usage is TRBJ2-7; 9 bases line up with TRBD2. With 4 bases clipped from V and 2 bases from J, the junction kept 12 bases outside the gene matches. Germline CDR1 SGHAT, CDR2 FQNNGV. The CDR3 is made up of 17 amino acids. Here the CDR3 reads CASSSLRRGGTPYEQYF. As DNA, the CDR3 is TGTGCCAGCAGCTCTCTCCGGCGGGGGGGAACCCCCTACGAGCAGTACTTC.

J is TRBJ2-1 and V is TRBV10-3, with D possibly called TRBD1 or TRBD2 (5 bases each). Germline lookup yields CDR1 ENHRY and CDR2 SYGVKD. This CDR3 has 15 amino acids. Trimming took off 9 bases at V and 2 bases at J, with 17 bases between the two ends. The CDR3 sequence is CAIGGAPGPYNEQFF. The CDR3 DNA sequence: TGTGCCATTGGGGGTGCTCCGGGCCCCTACAATGAGCAGTTCTTC.

A few counts support this clonotype. This sequence joins TRBV14 and TRBJ2-1, with 7 bases matching TRBD2. J was trimmed by 3 bases and V by 1 base; bases with no gene match: 6. Germline CDR1 reads SGHDN; CDR2 reads FVKESK. This CDR3 contains 16 residues. CDR3 nucleotides: TGTGCCAGCAGCCAAGCGGGGGACTATTACTACAATGAGCAGTTCTTC. Translation: CASSQAGDYYYNEQFF.

The V call is TRBV5-1, the J call TRBJ2-6; TRBD1 matches at 11 bases. This CDR3 is 18 amino acids long. Trimming at V came to 2 bases and at J to 4 bases, leaving 8 bases not matched to a gene. Germline V lookup: CDR1 SGHRS, CDR2 YFSETQ. The CDR3, as DNA: TGCGCCAGCAGCTTAGCCGGACAGGGGGCGTCCGGGGCCAACGTCCTGACTTTC. Its protein is CASSLAGQGASGANVLTF.